This TCR beta chain was sequenced in a study of Graves' ophthalmopathy and Graves' hyperthyroidism. In germline, CDR1 is SGHAT, CDR2 FQDESV (reference sequence). The length of the CDR3 is 13 residues. V lost 3 bases and J lost 6, with 8 bases in between. The study enrolled ophthalmopathy donors with moderate-to-severe activity, CAS ≥3, NOSPECS ≥4 and duration under 3 months. Clinicians made diagnoses from clinical symptoms, serum thyroxine, TRAb, thyroid ultrasound and orbital computed tomography. A note on this clonotype: Its antigen is unidentified.

Study results and caveats: With roughly 88% sensitivity and more than 75% specificity, a 13-signature model separated ophthalmopathy from stable hyperthyroidism.

Beta-chain TCR CDR3 regions were amplified from RNA transcripts. After a first-round RT-PCR with HTBI primers, a second-round multiplex PCR was run. TCRdb reprocessed the multiplex PCR reads with MiXCR, giving one entry per CDR3 protein. The table lists 200,000 to 250,000 distinct CDR3 sequences, roughly 21% of them singletons. This sequence joins TRBV11-1 and TRBJ2-2; tentatively, D is TRBD2 (5 bases). The source of this sequence is a woman aged 45-65 years with Graves' ophthalmopathy. The sequencing sample was made of peripheral blood. The chain's CDR3 is CASSFRGPGELFF. The DNA for the CDR3 is TGTGCCAGCAGCTTCCGGGGTCCCGGGGAGCTGTTTTTT.